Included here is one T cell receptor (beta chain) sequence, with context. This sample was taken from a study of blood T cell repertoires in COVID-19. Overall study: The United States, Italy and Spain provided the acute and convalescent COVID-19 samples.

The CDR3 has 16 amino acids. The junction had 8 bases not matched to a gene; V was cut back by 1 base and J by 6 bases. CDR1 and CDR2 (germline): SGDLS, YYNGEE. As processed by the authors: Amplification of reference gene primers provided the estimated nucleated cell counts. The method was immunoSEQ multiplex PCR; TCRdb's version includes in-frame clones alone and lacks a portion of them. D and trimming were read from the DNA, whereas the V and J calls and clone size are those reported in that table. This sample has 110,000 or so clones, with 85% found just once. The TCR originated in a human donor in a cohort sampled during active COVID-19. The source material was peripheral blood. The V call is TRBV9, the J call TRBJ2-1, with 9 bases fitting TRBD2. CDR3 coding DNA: TGTGCCAGCAGCGTACAGAGCGGGGGGAGCAGCAATGAGCAGTTCTTC. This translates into CASSVQSGGSSNEQFF.